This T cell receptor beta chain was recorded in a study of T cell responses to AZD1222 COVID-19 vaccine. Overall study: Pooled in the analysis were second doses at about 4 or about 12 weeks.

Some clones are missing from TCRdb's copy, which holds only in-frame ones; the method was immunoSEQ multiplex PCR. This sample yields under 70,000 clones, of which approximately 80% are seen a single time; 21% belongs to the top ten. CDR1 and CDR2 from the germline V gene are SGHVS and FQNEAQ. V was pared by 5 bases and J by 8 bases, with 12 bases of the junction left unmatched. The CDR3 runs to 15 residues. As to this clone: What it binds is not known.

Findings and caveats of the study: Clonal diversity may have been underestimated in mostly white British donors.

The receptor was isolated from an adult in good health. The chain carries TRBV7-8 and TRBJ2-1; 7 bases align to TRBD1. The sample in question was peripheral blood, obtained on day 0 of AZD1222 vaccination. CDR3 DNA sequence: TGTGCCAGCAGCAAGACAGGGTCGGGGCCCGATGAGCAGTTCTTC. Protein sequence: CASSKTGSGPDEQFF.